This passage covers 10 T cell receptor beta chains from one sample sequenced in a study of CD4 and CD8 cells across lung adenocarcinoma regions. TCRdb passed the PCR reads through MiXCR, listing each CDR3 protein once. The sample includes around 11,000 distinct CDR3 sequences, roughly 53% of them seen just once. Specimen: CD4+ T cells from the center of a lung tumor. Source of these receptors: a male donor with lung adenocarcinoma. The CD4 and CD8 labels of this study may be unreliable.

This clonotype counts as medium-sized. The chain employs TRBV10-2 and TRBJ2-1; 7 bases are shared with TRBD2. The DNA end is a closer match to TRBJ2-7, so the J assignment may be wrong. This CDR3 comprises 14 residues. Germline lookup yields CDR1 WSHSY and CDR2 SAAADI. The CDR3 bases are TGCGCCAGCAGTCTCTTTGGGGGGGGCTACGAGCAGTACTTC. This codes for CASSLFGGGYEQYF.

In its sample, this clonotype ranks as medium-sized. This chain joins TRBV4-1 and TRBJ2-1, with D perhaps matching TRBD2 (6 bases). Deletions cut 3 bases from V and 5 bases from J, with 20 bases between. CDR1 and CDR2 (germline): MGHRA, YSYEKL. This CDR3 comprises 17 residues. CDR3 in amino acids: CASSHSWARGDNNEQFF. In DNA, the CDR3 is TGCGCCAGCAGCCACTCCTGGGCTCGCGGGGATAACAATGAGCAGTTCTTC.

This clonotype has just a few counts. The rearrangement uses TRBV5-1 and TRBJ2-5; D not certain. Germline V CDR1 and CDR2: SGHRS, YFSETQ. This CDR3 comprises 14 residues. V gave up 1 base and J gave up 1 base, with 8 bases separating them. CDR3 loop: CASSLTSTQETQYF. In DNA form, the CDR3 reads TGCGCCAGCAGCTTGACAAGTACCCAAGAGACCCAGTACTTC.

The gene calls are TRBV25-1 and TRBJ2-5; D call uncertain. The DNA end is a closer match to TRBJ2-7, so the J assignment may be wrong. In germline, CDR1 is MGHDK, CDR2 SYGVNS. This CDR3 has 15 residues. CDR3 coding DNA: TGTGCCAGCAGTGATCTTGGACCGGGCAGCTACGAGCAGTACTTC. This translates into CASSDLGPGSYEQYF.

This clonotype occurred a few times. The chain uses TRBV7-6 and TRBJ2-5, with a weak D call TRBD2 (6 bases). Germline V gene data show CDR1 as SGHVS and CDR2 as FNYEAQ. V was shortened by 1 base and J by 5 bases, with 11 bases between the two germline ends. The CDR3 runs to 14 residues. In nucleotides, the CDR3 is TGTGCCAGCAGCTTAGAAAGCGGGTTGGAGACCCAGTACTTC. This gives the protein CASSLESGLETQYF.

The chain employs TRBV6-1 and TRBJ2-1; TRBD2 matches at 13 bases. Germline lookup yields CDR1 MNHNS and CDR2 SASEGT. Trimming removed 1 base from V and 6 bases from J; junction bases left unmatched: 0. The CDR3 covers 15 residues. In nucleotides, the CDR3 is TGTGCCAGCAGTGAAGGGACTAGCGGGAGCAATGAGCAGTTCTTC. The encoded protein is CASSEGTSGSNEQFF.

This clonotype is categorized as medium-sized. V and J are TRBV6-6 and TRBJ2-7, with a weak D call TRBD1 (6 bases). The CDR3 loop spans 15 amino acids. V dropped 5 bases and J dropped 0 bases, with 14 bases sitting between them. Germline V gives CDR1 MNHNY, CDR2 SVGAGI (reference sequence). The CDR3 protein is CASSHEGHSSYEQYF. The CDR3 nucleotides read TGTGCCAGCAGTCACGAGGGACACTCCTCCTACGAGCAGTACTTC.

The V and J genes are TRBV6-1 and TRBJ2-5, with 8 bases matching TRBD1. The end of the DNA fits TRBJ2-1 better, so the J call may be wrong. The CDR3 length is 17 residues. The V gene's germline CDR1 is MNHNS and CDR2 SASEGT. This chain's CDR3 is CASSEDRQGFFTETQFF. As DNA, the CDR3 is TGTGCCAGCAGTGAAGATCGACAGGGGTTTTTTACGGAGACCCAGTTCTTC.

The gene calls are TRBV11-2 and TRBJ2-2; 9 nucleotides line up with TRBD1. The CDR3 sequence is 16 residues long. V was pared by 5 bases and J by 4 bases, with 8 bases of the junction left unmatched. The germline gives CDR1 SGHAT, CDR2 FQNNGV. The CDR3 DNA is TGTGCCAGCAGCCTCGGGACAGGGTATAGCACCGGGGAGCTGTTTTTT. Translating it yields CASSLGTGYSTGELFF.

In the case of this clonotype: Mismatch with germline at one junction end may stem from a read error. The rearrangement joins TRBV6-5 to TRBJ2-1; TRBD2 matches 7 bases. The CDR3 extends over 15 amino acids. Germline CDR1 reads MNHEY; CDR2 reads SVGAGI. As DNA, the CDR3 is TGTGCCAGCAGTTATTCGTGGGGGGGGTACAATGAGCAATTCTTC. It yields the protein CASSYSWGGYNEQFF.